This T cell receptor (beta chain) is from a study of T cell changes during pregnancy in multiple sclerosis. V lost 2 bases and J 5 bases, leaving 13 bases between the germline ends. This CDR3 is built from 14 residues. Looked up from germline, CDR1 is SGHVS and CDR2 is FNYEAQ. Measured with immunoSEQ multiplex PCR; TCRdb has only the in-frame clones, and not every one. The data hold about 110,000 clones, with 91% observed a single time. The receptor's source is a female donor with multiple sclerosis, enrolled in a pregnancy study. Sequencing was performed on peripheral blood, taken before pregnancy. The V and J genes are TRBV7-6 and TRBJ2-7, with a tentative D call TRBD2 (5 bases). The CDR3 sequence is CASSLSLRGDEQYF. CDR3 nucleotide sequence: TGTGCCAGCAGCTTAAGTCTCCGGGGAGACGAGCAGTACTTC.